The text below deals with one T cell receptor beta chain. Its matching antigen is unknown. This entry belongs to a study of CD8+ T cells in alopecia areata. PBMCs, the starting material, were the source of sorted CD4+ and CD8+ T cells. Extraction and reverse transcription of RNA yielded cDNA as the sequencing template. The method was immunoSEQ multiplex PCR; TCRdb's version includes in-frame clones alone and lacks a portion of them. The data contain about 140,000 clones, 55% to 65% of them seen just once; the ten biggest clones take up approximately 4.8%. V was clipped by 6 bases and J by 4 bases; unmatched bases: 8. CDR3 size: 15 residues. Germline V gene data show CDR1 as KGHSH and CDR2 as LQKENI. Broader study findings: Clonality exceeded that of normal scalp in lesional scalp, most notably in alopecia totalis/universalis.

Sequencing input: CD4+ T cells sorted from blood. This TCR was sampled from a human donor in good health. The V gene is TRBV18, the J gene TRBJ1-4; 7 nucleotides agree with TRBD1. CDR3 sequence: CASSGRQGNNEKLFF. The DNA of the CDR3 is TGTGCCAGCTCGGGCCGACAGGGTAATAATGAAAAACTGTTTTTT.